This TCR beta chain was recorded in a study of shared clonotypes between healthy human individuals (dated by TCRdb to 2019 to 2021). For the study in its entirety: The cohort included three men and two women between 18 and 49 years of age. To estimate repertoire size and how much clonotypes are shared between individuals, the study performed deep sequencing of blood TCR repertoires from about five healthy adults. For each donor, CD4 naive and CD4 memory were each run on three plates, CD8 naive on two plates, and CD8 memory on one plate. Libraries were prepared and TCR repertoires were sequenced by different laboratories using diverse techniques, in order to increase sequencing depth and limit assay-specific biases. Per donor, leukapheresis produced somewhere between about 0.85 and 9.5 billion PBMCs. Overall study outcomes, separate from this receptor: Clonotypes shared by all four sorted-subset donors showed higher generation probabilities than non-shared clonotypes. Sampling was limited to blood, and TCR repertoires in tissue likely differ from TCR repertoires in blood. Sharing across a few donors was observed for approximately 5% of naive CD4, under 4% of naive CD8, about 2.3% of memory CD4, and around 0.42% of memory CD8 clonotypes. Estimated clonotype richness was generally larger for naive than for memory subsets. Pairwise subsampling led to the expectation that sequencing depth would affect the degree of clonotype sharing among donors. The small number of donors limited the genetic and exposure-history diversity represented. Rarefaction of sorted-subset datasets indicated incomplete sequencing despite the large sequencing depth.

For this clone: The antigen this receptor binds is unknown. No base qualities exist here, and no much larger clone lies one base off it.

The junction carries 15 bases between V and J, which are trimmed by 8 bases and 0 bases respectively. The CDR1 and CDR2 encoded by the germline V gene are SGHRS and YFSETQ. There are 15 amino acids in the CDR3, from cysteine to phenylalanine inclusive. Only the CDR3 DNA stays, 45 bases, in frame from base 1. Using the deep immunoSEQ assay, TCR CDR3 regions were amplified from genomic DNA by multiplex PCR. Extracted genomic DNA from each cell subset was spread evenly across all wells of several immunoSEQ 96-well plates, with each plate serving as a replicate. For sorted subsets, each replicate PCR was loaded with approximately 190 ng genomic DNA, equivalent to about 33,000 T cell genomes. Purified libraries were measured with a Qubit 3.0 fluorometer, size-checked on a Bioanalyzer 2100, and measured again with the KAPA Library Quantification kit. Every immunoSEQ 96-well plate was sequenced on a separate single-read 150-cycle Illumina NextSeq 550 flow cell. The authors' analysis ran thus. Because the immunoSEQ output held only junctional sequences and lacked quality scores, the filtering could not match the filtering applied to full-length reads. To assign V/J genes and CDR3, sequences were annotated against IMGT germline references using PyIR, a Python wrapper for IgBLAST v1.9. Reads were removed for weak V/J assignments (E-value above 1e-6), missing CDR3, stop codons, out-of-frame junctions, or ambiguous translated residues. A V3J clonotype was defined by an identical inferred V gene, J gene, and CDR3 amino acid sequence. Percentage overlap between repertoires was calculated by dividing the number of shared unique clonotypes by the size of the smaller repertoire. Richness of each repertoire was evaluated using RTK rarefaction, the Chao1 estimator, and Recon v2.1 estimates of unobserved clonotypes. For all TCRbeta clonotypes obtained by the gDNA method from a few donors, generation probabilities were computed with OLGA. Drawn from immuneACCESS, this table holds only the in-frame rearrangements with V and J called that TCRdb kept. Clones are partly lost; checked studies trace under half to an unresolved V gene and leave the rest unexplained. Clone size and the V and J calls come from that table; the DNA yielded D and trimming. Recorded for this sample are approximately 100,000 clones; roughly 70% of them occurred a single time. 24% of the sample is held by the ten biggest clonotypes.

Healthy HIV-negative adults with no recently reported acute infections or vaccinations were included as donors. All donors were Caucasian adults living in Nashville, Tennessee, USA. CD8 memory samples were composed of magnetically selected CD45RO+ cells combined with CCR7-negative CD45RA+ effector memory (TemRA) cells. After blood collection by leukapheresis, PBMCs were isolated using Ficoll-Histopaque density gradient centrifugation and then cryopreserved in the vapor phase of liquid nitrogen. Analytical flow cytometry was used to check the purity and quantity of every magnetically sorted T cell population. Each sorted fraction had its genomic DNA isolated and then quantified by UV absorbance on a Nanodrop 2000c.

This clonotype originated in a woman in her twenties or thirties in good health. The material sequenced was memory CD8+ T cells sorted from blood. The label giving this sample's cell subset or site can be read as: CD45RO+ cells pooled with CCR7-negative TemRA cells. Recombination linked TRBV5-1 to TRBJ1-5; the D gene lacks a confident call. The sequenced DNA is TGCGCCAGACCCGACAAAACCGATAGCAATCAGCCCCAGCATTTT. It is translated as CARPDKTDSNQPQHF.